The present entry profiles one TCR beta chain with its context. This sample stems from a study of blood T cell repertoires in COVID-19. Whole-study context: The analysed material was cDNA or gDNA that came from T cells, B-cell-depleted T cells, or PBMCs.

The ends were cut back, 6 bases at V and 5 bases at J, with 16 bases in the middle. This CDR3 contains 15 residues. Germline-derived CDR1 and CDR2 are MDHEN and SYDVKM. Original analysis: Researchers report that nucleated cell counts were estimated from reference gene primer amplification. The repertoire was sequenced with immunoSEQ multiplex PCR; TCRdb's copy has only in-frame clones and lacks some. Clonal size and the V and J genes are those of that table, whereas D and trimming came from the DNA. The sample holds tens of thousands of clones; 85% to 90% are singletons and the top ten take about 23%.

The sequenced sample consisted of peripheral blood. The receptor was isolated from a human donor in a cohort sampled during active COVID-19. The chain carries TRBV28 and TRBJ1-4, with D possibly being TRBD1 (5 bases). The CDR3 reads CASRGLDGSNEKLFF. As DNA, the CDR3 is TGTGCCAGCAGGGGGCTGGACGGGTCAAATGAAAAACTGTTTTTT.